This T cell receptor (beta chain) was captured by sequencing in a study of T-cell memory formation after mild COVID-19. This clonotype was detected only a few times. Its specificity is unknown. Findings and limits, study-wide: Pre-infection memory already had some responding clones, implying cross-reactive memory joined.

TCRdb ran MiXCR on the 5' RACE reads and lists one entry per CDR3 protein. The data show roughly 620,000 distinct CDR3 sequences, with under 20% seen just once and about 11% held by the top ten. Per germline, CDR1 DFQATT and CDR2 SNEGSKA (reference sequence). V was cut by 2 bases and J by 10 bases, with 12 bases left in between. The CDR3 contains 12 residues. What was sequenced was PBMCs or a T cell subset sorted from them (not recorded which). J is TRBJ1-5 and V is TRBV20-1, with D unclear. The sequence was obtained from an adult woman who had mild COVID-19 (a few samples of this study predate the infection). Cell type and time point are not known. The CDR3 sequence is CSARWILPPQHF. CDR3 sequence (DNA): TGCAGTGCTAGATGGATACTTCCACCCCAGCATTTT.